This TCR beta chain was captured in a study of CD8 T cells in Susac syndrome. An amount of RNA that ranged from roughly 0.45 to 1 ug was reverse transcribed with random hexamers. TCRdb reprocessed the immunoSEQ multiplex PCR reads with MiXCR, giving one entry per CDR3 protein. This table has about 170,000 distinct CDR3 sequences, approximately 95% appearing once. Overall study findings and caveats: Only a relatively small number of individuals were included in the TCR sequencing and HLA analysis.

On this clonotype itself: Its antigen remains unidentified.

The germline V gene has CDR1 SGHTA and CDR2 FQGNSA. Trimming took 5 bases from V and 4 from J; bases not matched to a gene: 13. CDR3 length: 17 residues. This rearrangement joins TRBV7-2 to TRBJ1-1, with TRBD1 matching 10 bases. Sequenced sample: CD4+ T cells from PBMCs. The clonotype originates from a human donor with multiple sclerosis. The CDR3: CASSHSGQGIGGTEAFF. The DNA for the CDR3 is TGTGCCAGCAGCCACTCGGGACAGGGGATCGGGGGCACTGAAGCTTTCTTT.